This TCR beta chain was retrieved from a study of post-analysis software for immune sequencing data. Overall study findings and caveats: Patients showed TRBV5-6, TRBV5-1 and TRBV20-1 among four to six TRBV segments more frequent than in controls.

Germline lookup yields CDR1 SGHVS and CDR2 FQNEAQ. The V and J ends lost 5 bases and 8 bases respectively, with 18 bases between them. The CDR3 totals 14 residues. Unique molecular identifiers were built into the TCR beta cDNA libraries. Each CDR3 protein is one row after TCRdb ran MiXCR on the PCR reads. The data hold 750,000 to 950,000 distinct CDR3 sequences, with 53% observed a single time. Of note for this clonotype: The antigen remains undetermined.

This sequence originates from a girl aged 10 to 17 with multiple sclerosis. The rearrangement joins TRBV7-8 to TRBJ1-2; D perhaps matches TRBD1 (5 bases). The sequenced material came from blood. CDR3 nucleotide sequence: TGTGCCAGCAGCCAGGACACACGGCCAGACGGCTACACCTTC. It encodes CASSQDTRPDGYTF.